One and the same sample provided the 20 T cell receptor beta chains below, sequenced in a study of blood T cell repertoires in COVID-19 (dated by TCRdb to 2018 to 2020). The method was the immunoSEQ multiplex PCR assay. The table was pulled from immuneACCESS by TCRdb, which kept in-frame rearrangements only. Such tables lose some clones; where checked, under half of the loss comes from unresolved V genes, and the rest has no known cause. The sample profile shows roughly 250,000 clones; 87% of them were found once. Together, the top ten hold approximately 2.3% of the sample. Material: peripheral blood. All receptors derive from a woman aged 50 to 60 with acute or convalescent COVID-19.

The V gene is TRBV29-1, the J gene TRBJ2-1; 10 nucleotides agree with TRBD2. The CDR3 has 14 amino acids. Germline V gene lookup returns CDR1 SQVTM and CDR2 ANQGSEA. Trimming removed 6 bases from V and 7 bases from J; junction bases left unmatched: 9. The CDR3 protein is CSVVRLAGVNEQFF. The CDR3 DNA reads TGCAGCGTAGTACGCCTAGCGGGAGTGAATGAGCAGTTCTTC.

This chain uses TRBV18 with TRBJ1-1; 8 bases line up with TRBD1. CDR3 size: 17 residues. Germline V gives CDR1 KGHSH, CDR2 LQKENI. J gave up 0 bases and V 2 bases, and 8 bases lay outside the gene matches. CDR3 bases: TGTGCCAGCTCACCAGACAGGGGAAGCGGCATGAACACTGAAGCTTTCTTT. This sequence encodes CASSPDRGSGMNTEAFF.

The V call is TRBV5-4, the J call TRBJ2-1, with TRBD2 matching 10 bases. With 1 base clipped from V and 8 bases from J, the junction kept 6 bases outside the gene matches. CDR3 length: 15 residues. Germline values: CDR1 SGHNT, CDR2 YYREEE (reference sequence). CDR3 sequence reads: CASSLIAGGRDEQFF. CDR3 sequence (DNA): TGTGCCAGCAGCTTGATAGCGGGAGGTAGAGATGAGCAGTTCTTC. Together with reference TRBV5-4 and TRBJ2-1, the CDR3 gives the full variable domain: ETGVTQSPTHLIKTRGQQVTLRCSSQSGHNTVSWYQQALGQGPQFIFQYYREEENGRGNFPPRFSGLQFPNYSSELNVNALELDDSALYLCASSLIAGGRDEQFFGPGTRLTVL.

The rearrangement links TRBV5-4 to TRBJ1-3, with D possibly being TRBD1 (6 bases). This CDR3 region has 16 residues. Looked up from germline, CDR1 is SGHNT and CDR2 is YYREEE (reference sequence). The germline V and J ends were trimmed by 4 bases and 4 bases, with 18 bases remaining between them. CDR3: CASSPAPGAGGNTIYF. The CDR3 coding sequence is TGTGCCAGCAGCCCGGCCCCAGGGGCGGGCGGAAACACCATATATTTT.

CDR3 nucleotide sequence: TGCGCCAGCAGCTTGGGACTAGTTTGGGGTGAGCAGTTCTTC. Translated, it gives CASSLGLVWGEQFF. The rearrangement joins TRBV5-1 to TRBJ2-1, with a possible D match to TRBD2 (6 bases). The V and J ends lost 0 bases and 9 bases respectively, with 13 bases between them. The V gene's germline CDR1 is SGHRS and CDR2 YFSETQ. This CDR3 is built from 14 residues.

In its sample, this clone was seen once. The chain carries TRBV28 and TRBJ2-6; the D gene is possibly TRBD1 (6 bases). This CDR3 comprises 16 residues. Trimming removed 6 bases from V and 0 bases from J, with 12 bases in between. The germline V gene encodes CDR1 MDHEN and CDR2 SYDVKM. CDR3 DNA sequence: TGTGCCAGCAGGCTCTTAGGGGGCTCTGGGGCCAACGTCCTGACTTTC. Amino acid sequence: CASRLLGGSGANVLTF.

This rearrangement joins TRBV27 to TRBJ2-7; TRBD2 agrees at 10 bases. V shed 4 bases and J 1 base; nucleotides not matched to a gene: 4. This CDR3 has 15 residues. Germline V gene data show CDR1 as MNHEY and CDR2 as SMNVEV (reference sequence). This CDR3 reads CASSSWTSGSYEQYF. CDR3 nucleotide sequence: TGTGCCAGCAGTTCATGGACTAGCGGATCCTACGAGCAGTACTTC.

This clone was seen a handful of times. V and J are TRBV9 and TRBJ1-2; no firm D call. Trimming took 3 bases from V and 4 from J, leaving 4 bases between them. The CDR3 length is 11 residues. Per the germline V gene, CDR1 is SGDLS and CDR2 is YYNGEE. CDR3 protein: CASSAIYGYTF. For the CDR3, the DNA is TGTGCCAGCAGCGCCATCTATGGCTACACCTTC. Looking up the rest from reference TRBV9 and TRBJ1-2 gives the full variable domain: DSGVTQTPKHLITATGQRVTLRCSPRSGDLSVYWYQQSLDQGLQFLIQYYNGEERAKGNILERFSAQQFPDLHSELNLSSLELGDSALYFCASSAIYGYTFGSGTRLTVV.

The chain employs TRBV9 and TRBJ2-6, with D tentatively TRBD1 (6 bases). Germline-derived CDR1 and CDR2 are SGDLS and YYNGEE. CDR3 length equals 15 residues. Deletions cut 1 base from V and 2 bases from J, with 7 bases between. The CDR3 loop reads CASSVTGPGANVLTF. The CDR3 nucleotides read TGTGCCAGCAGCGTAACAGGGCCTGGGGCCAACGTCCTGACTTTC.

This clone turned up a few times. This chain uses TRBV30 with TRBJ2-7; 7 bases are a match to TRBD2. The germline V gene encodes CDR1 GTSNPN and CDR2 SVGIG (reference sequence). V trimming: 4 bases; J trimming: 2 bases; junction bases outside the gene matches: 14. There are 16 residues in the CDR3. CDR3 DNA: TGTGCCTGGAACCCGAGTTTTGCTGGGAGGGCCTACGAGCAGTACTTC. Its translation: CAWNPSFAGRAYEQYF.

This clone showed up just a few times. V is TRBV7-9 and J is TRBJ2-1; 10 positions agree with TRBD2. This CDR3 comprises 16 residues. The junction had 4 bases not matched to a gene; V was cut back by 3 bases and J by 2 bases. The germline CDR1 and CDR2 sequences are SEHNR and FQNEAQ (reference sequence). The CDR3 nucleotides read TGTGCCAGCAGCTTGTCCCTAGCGGGAGCCTACAATGAGCAGTTCTTC. It codes for CASSLSLAGAYNEQFF.

In DNA form, the CDR3 reads TGTGCCAGCAGCTCCTCTCTCGGCGGTAGATGGTATGGCTACACCTTC. Translation: CASSSSLGGRWYGYTF. This chain uses TRBV5-6 with TRBJ1-2; no firm D call. Germline values: CDR1 SGHDT, CDR2 YYEEEE. The CDR3 runs to 16 residues. Trimming shortened V by 3 bases and J by 5 bases, and 20 bases separated the two germline ends.

Note on this clone: The junction departs from germline at one end; a sequencing error may be responsible. This chain uses TRBV7-7 with TRBJ2-1; D may match TRBD1 or TRBD2 (6 bases each). CDR1 SSHAT and CDR2 FNYEAQ come from the germline V gene (reference sequence). This CDR3 comprises 16 residues. CDR3 nucleotide sequence: TGTGCTAGCAGCTTAGGGGGGCCCAGGGGTGTCAATGAGCAGTTCTTC. Translation gives CASSLGGPRGVNEQFF. The full variable domain, rest sourced from reference TRBV7-7 and TRBJ2-1, is GAGVSQSPRYKVTKRGQDVTLRCDPISSHATLYWYQQALGQGPEFLTYFNYEAQPDKSGLPSDRFSAERPEGSISTLTIQRTEQRDSAMYRCASSLGGPRGVNEQFFGPGTRLTVL.

This chain connects TRBV7-8 to TRBJ1-1, with TRBD1 as a possible D gene (5 bases). V was clipped by 1 base and J by 1 base, with 10 bases between them. This CDR3 is 15 amino acids long. Germline lookup yields CDR1 SGHVS and CDR2 FQNEAQ. The CDR3 nucleotides read TGTGCCAGCAGCTTAGGTAGCAGGGCGAACACTGAAGCTTTCTTT. This sequence encodes CASSLGSRANTEAFF.

V and J are TRBV5-3 and TRBJ1-1; D unresolved. TRBV5-3 is an ORF; its function is uncertain. The CDR3 loop spans 18 amino acids. V was pared by 1 base and J by 5 bases, with 24 bases between. DNA for the CDR3: TGTGCCAGAAGCTTGCCGAAATCCCCATTTGGTACGGGGACTGAAGCTTTCTTT. This sequence encodes CARSLPKSPFGTGTEAFF.

The chain joins TRBV9 to TRBJ1-2; no firm D call. Between the trimmed V and J ends, which lost 3 bases and 2 bases, there was a span of 14 bases. CDR3 length: 15 amino acids. CDR1 SGDLS and CDR2 YYNGEE come from the germline V gene. CDR3 in DNA: TGTGCCAGCAGCGAGGAGGGCCTTTCAAACTATGGCTACACCTTC. Residues: CASSEEGLSNYGYTF.

The chain has TRBV29-1 and TRBJ1-4, with D maybe TRBD1 (6 bases). V lost 4 bases, J lost 4 bases, and 13 bases lay in between. This CDR3 has 14 amino acids. The germline CDR1 and CDR2 sequences are SQVTM and ANQGSEA. The CDR3 is CSVVVAGDNEKLFF. In nucleotides, the CDR3 is TGCAGCGTTGTTGTGGCAGGGGATAATGAAAAACTGTTTTTT.

The rearrangement joins TRBV4-2 to TRBJ1-1, with D perhaps TRBD1 (6 bases). Germline CDR1 and CDR2: LGHNA and YNFKEQ. Trimming cost V 0 bases and J 8 bases, with 16 bases left between them. The CDR3 contains 15 residues. The CDR3 DNA reads as TGTGCCAGCAGCCAAGACTCGGGGGGCTCGGGAGAAGCTTTCTTT. Translation gives CASSQDSGGSGEAFF.

The gene calls are TRBV12-5 and TRBJ1-2; D might be TRBD1 (6 bases). V lost 0 bases and J lost 4, with 21 bases in between. The CDR3 totals 18 residues. The germline gives CDR1 LGHNT, CDR2 FRNRAP. The CDR3 DNA reads TGTGCTAGTGGTTTGGTGATCGGTCCAGGGGTCTTAGGCTATGGCTACACCTTC. Protein product: CASGLVIGPGVLGYGYTF.

This rearrangement joins TRBV18 to TRBJ2-1, with D maybe TRBD2 (6 bases). This CDR3 is 16 amino acids long. Between the trimmed V and J ends, which lost 0 bases and 1 base, there was a span of 10 bases. CDR1 KGHSH and CDR2 LQKENI come from the germline V gene. This CDR3 is CASSPPSGRSYNEQFF. CDR3 bases: TGTGCCAGCTCACCACCGAGCGGGCGGTCCTACAATGAGCAGTTCTTC.